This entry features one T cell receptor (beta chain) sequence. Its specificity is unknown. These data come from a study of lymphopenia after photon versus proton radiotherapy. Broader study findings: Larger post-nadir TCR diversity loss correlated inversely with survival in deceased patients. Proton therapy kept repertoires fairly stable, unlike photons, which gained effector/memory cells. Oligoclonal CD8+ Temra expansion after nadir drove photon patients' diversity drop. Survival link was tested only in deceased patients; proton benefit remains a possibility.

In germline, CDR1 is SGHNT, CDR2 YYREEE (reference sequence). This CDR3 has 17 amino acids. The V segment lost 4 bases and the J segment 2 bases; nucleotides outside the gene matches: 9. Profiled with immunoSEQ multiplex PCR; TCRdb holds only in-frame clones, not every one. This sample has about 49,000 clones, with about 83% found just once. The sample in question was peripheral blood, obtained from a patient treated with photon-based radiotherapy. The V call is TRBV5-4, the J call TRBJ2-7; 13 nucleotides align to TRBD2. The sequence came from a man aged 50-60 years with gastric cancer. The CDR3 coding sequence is TGTGCCAGCAGCCAAGATGGGGGACTAGCGGGAACCTACGAGCAGTACTTC. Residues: CASSQDGGLAGTYEQYF.